A selection of T cell receptor beta chains follows, all from one sample in a study of blood T cell repertoires in COVID-19. Clones were sequenced by immunoSEQ multiplex PCR, and TCRdb holds only the in-frame ones, with some missing. The table has 250,000 to 300,000 clones, approximately 90% seen once. The source material was peripheral blood. The receptors were gathered from a woman in her 30s who had recovered from COVID-19. The CDR3 runs from the conserved cysteine through the conserved F or W. Each record gives: J gene, clone size, D gene, V gene, CDR3 DNA, CDR3 protein. The D gene is left open where the match is weak. Clone size is stated in some rows and not others, as once, few, many or a class when expanded.

TRBJ2-2,NA,TRBD2,TRBV11-2,TGTGCCAGCAGCTTAGAGGGTAGCGGGGGTTCCGGGGAGCTGTTTTTT,CASSLEGSGGSGELFF
TRBJ1-1,NA,NA,TRBV19,TGTGCCAGTAGCTACGGTAGGGGCACTGAAGCTTTCTTT,CASSYGRGTEAFF
TRBJ1-5,NA,TRBD1,TRBV6-1,TGTGCCAGCAGTGAAGCAGAGAGGGGGCATCAGCCCCAGCATTTT,CASSEAERGHQPQHF
TRBJ2-3,NA,NA,TRBV2,TGTGCCAGCAGTGGACTGATAGATACGCAGTATTTT,CASSGLIDTQYF
TRBJ1-2,NA,NA,TRBV5-1,TGCGCCAGCAGCCCGAGTCAAAACTATGGCTACACCTTC,CASSPSQNYGYTF
TRBJ2-7,NA,TRBD2,TRBV5-1,TGCGCCAGCAGCTCGACTAGCGGCTCCTACGAGCAGTACTTC,CASSSTSGSYEQYF
TRBJ2-2,few,TRBD1,TRBV19,TGTGCCAGTCACTACAGGGGGCGCGGCACCGGGGAGCTGTTTTTT,CASHYRGRGTGELFF
TRBJ2-3,NA,TRBD2,TRBV7-2,TGTGCCAGCAGCTCTGGACTAGCGTCGCGAGATACGCAGTATTTT,CASSSGLASRDTQYF
TRBJ1-5,NA,TRBD1,TRBV20-1,TGCAGTGCTAGTTCCGGACAGGCCTACAATCAGCCCCAGCATTTT,CSASSGQAYNQPQHF
TRBJ1-1,NA,TRBD1,TRBV5-4,TGTGCCAGCAGCTCACGCCAACAGGGGACGAACACTGAAGCTTTCTTT,CASSSRQQGTNTEAFF
TRBJ1-5,few,NA,TRBV20-1,TGCAGTGCTAGTCCCCCTATCGGGTCCTCCAATCAGCCCCAGCATTTT,CSASPPIGSSNQPQHF
TRBJ1-1,NA,NA,TRBV7-7,TGTGCCAGCAGCTTTTCCGTGAACACTGAAGCTTTCTTT,CASSFSVNTEAFF
TRBJ2-3,NA,TRBD2,TRBV25-1,TGTGCCAGCAGTGGGCTAGCGGGGTTCTCAGATACGCAGTATTTT,CASSGLAGFSDTQYF
TRBJ1-1,NA,NA,TRBV7-9,TGTGCCAGCAGCTCCCTCGTGAACACTGAAGCTTTCTTT,CASSSLVNTEAFF
TRBJ1-1,NA,NA,TRBV5-1,TGCGCCAGCAGCCCCCCCCCGGGGAGGAACACTGAAGCTTTCTTT,CASSPPPGRNTEAFF
TRBJ2-3,NA,TRBD1,TRBV11-2,TGTGCCAGCAGCTTAGTATTAAGGGACAGGATAACAGATACGCAGTATTTT,CASSLVLRDRITDTQYF
TRBJ2-3,NA,TRBD1,TRBV5-1,TGCGCCAGCAGCTATAGACAGGGAAGCACAGATACGCAGTATTTT,CASSYRQGSTDTQYF
TRBJ2-1,NA,NA,TRBV9,TGTGCCAGCAGCGCTACCGGGACTCATAACAATGAGCAGTTCTTC,CASSATGTHNNEQFF
TRBJ1-4,few,TRBD1,TRBV4-2,TGTGCCAGCAGCCAGATTGGAGGGGGCGATGAAAAACTGTTTTTT,CASSQIGGGDEKLFF
TRBJ2-5,NA,NA,TRBV7-6,TGTGCCAGCAGCTTGTGTGGGGGCCCGCGCGAGACCCAGTACTTC,CASSLCGGPRETQYF
TRBJ2-5,NA,NA,TRBV28,TGTGCCAGCAGTTCAAACAGGGGAGCGGGAGAGACCCAGTACTTC,CASSSNRGAGETQYF
TRBJ2-1,once,TRBD2,TRBV20-1,TGCAGTGCTAGTAGGTCGGGGGGTCGGAATGAGCAGTTCTTC,CSASRSGGRNEQFF
TRBJ1-3,NA,NA,TRBV6-5,TGTGCCAGCAGTTCCCTATGGGCAGCCGGAAACACCATATATTTT,CASSSLWAAGNTIYF
TRBJ1-5,NA,TRBD1,TRBV4-2,TGTGCCAGCAGCCCGGACAGGGCTAGCAATCAGCCCCAGCATTTT,CASSPDRASNQPQHF
TRBJ2-1,NA,TRBD1,TRBV6-2/TRBV6-3,TGTGCCAGCAGCGCCCGGACAGGGCCGGGGTGGTCCTACAATGAGCAGTTCTTC,CASSARTGPGWSYNEQFF
TRBJ2-2,NA,TRBD1,TRBV19,TGTGCCAGTAGTGCGACAGGGCTTAACACCGGGGAGCTGTTTTTT,CASSATGLNTGELFF